Presented here are 16 T cell receptor beta chains from one specimen sequenced in a study of blood T cell repertoires in COVID-19. This table comes from immunoSEQ multiplex PCR, and its TCRdb copy is limited to in-frame clones, with some not included. In the table there are 250,000 or so clones, roughly 84% of which are singletons. Source material: PBMCs or T cells enriched from blood (not recorded which). These receptors originate from a woman aged 50 to 60 who had been exposed to COVID-19.

The rearrangement uses TRBV9 and TRBJ2-3; 10 bases are a match to TRBD2. There are 16 residues in the CDR3. CDR1 SGDLS and CDR2 YYNGEE come from the germline V gene. J lost 1 base, V lost 0 bases, and 2 bases had no gene match. CDR3: CASSVVAGGGTDTQYF. In DNA form, the CDR3 reads TGTGCCAGCAGCGTAGTAGCGGGGGGTGGCACAGATACGCAGTATTTT.

This clone was seen at least ten times. The chain is built from TRBV5-1 and TRBJ2-1; the match to TRBD1 covers 9 bases. Germline lookup yields CDR1 SGHRS and CDR2 YFSETQ. The CDR3 covers 16 residues. V lost 4 bases and J lost 3; bases outside the gene matches: 8. The CDR3 sequence: CASSHRGQGFYNEQFF. The CDR3 DNA sequence: TGCGCCAGCAGCCATCGCGGACAGGGGTTCTACAATGAGCAGTTCTTC. The whole variable domain, filled in from reference TRBV5-1 and TRBJ2-1, reads KAGVTQTPRYLIKTRGQQVTLSCSPISGHRSVSWYQQTPGQGLQFLFEYFSETQRNKGNFPGRFSGRQFSNSRSEMNVSTLELGDSALYLCASSHRGQGFYNEQFFGPGTRLTVL.

V is TRBV27 and J is TRBJ2-7; D might be TRBD1 (5 bases). Looked up from germline, CDR1 is MNHEY and CDR2 is SMNVEV (reference sequence). Trimming left V 3 bases short and J 1 base short, with 7 bases between. The CDR3 is made up of 13 amino acids. Written as DNA, the CDR3 is TGTGCCAGCAGTTTTGGGGCTTCCTACGAGCAGTACTTC. Protein: CASSFGASYEQYF.

The genes are TRBV14 and TRBJ2-7; TRBD1 agrees at 8 bases. V trimming: 1 base; J trimming: 1 base; junction bases outside the gene matches: 3. Germline values: CDR1 SGHDN, CDR2 FVKESK. This CDR3 spans 15 amino acids. This CDR3 is CASSQGGQGSYEQYF. CDR3 nucleotide sequence: TGTGCCAGCAGCCAAGGAGGACAGGGATCCTACGAGCAGTACTTC.

The V gene is TRBV2, the J gene TRBJ2-5; perhaps TRBD2 as D (6 bases). This CDR3 is built from 14 residues. Germline V gives CDR1 SNHLY, CDR2 FYNNEI. Trimming cost V 6 bases and J 5 bases, with 16 bases left between them. This CDR3 reads CASSEGRDWETQYF. In DNA form, the CDR3 reads TGTGCCAGCAGCGAGGGCAGGGACTGGGAGACCCAGTACTTC.

This sequence joins TRBV19 and TRBJ1-1; D gene unclear. Germline V gene lookup returns CDR1 LNHDA and CDR2 SQIVND (reference sequence). This CDR3 has 14 residues. Trimming cost V 0 bases and J 2 bases, with 7 bases left between them. The CDR3 nucleotides read TGTGCCAGTAGTATAGATATGAGAAACACTGAAGCTTTCTTT. Residues: CASSIDMRNTEAFF.

The rearrangement links TRBV5-8 to TRBJ1-6; 7 positions match TRBD1. The CDR3 spans 15 residues. Trimming removed 2 bases from V and 7 bases from J; junction bases left unmatched: 6. Per germline, CDR1 SGHTS and CDR2 YDEGEE. CDR3 coding DNA: TGTGCCAGCAGCTTCGTCGACAGGGAGAATTCACCCCTCCACTTT. Translation gives CASSFVDRENSPLHF.

In this sample, this clone turned up a few times. This chain connects TRBV19 to TRBJ1-1; D not certain. Trimming pared 7 bases from V and 1 base from J, leaving 13 bases between. Germline V lookup: CDR1 LNHDA, CDR2 SQIVND (reference sequence). There are 14 residues in the CDR3. The CDR3 DNA sequence: TGTGCCAGTAATAACGGAGGGTGGAACACTGAAGCTTTCTTT. As protein: CASNNGGWNTEAFF.

The rearrangement uses TRBV27 and TRBJ2-7; tentative D call: TRBD1 (5 bases). From germline, CDR1 is MNHEY and CDR2 SMNVEV (reference sequence). V dropped 5 bases and J dropped 0 bases, with 14 bases sitting between them. The CDR3 length is 15 residues. This CDR3 is CASSPDRPHSYEQYF. The CDR3 nucleotides are TGTGCCAGCAGTCCCGACAGACCCCACTCCTACGAGCAGTACTTC.

This chain uses TRBV2 with TRBJ1-2; D unresolved. The CDR3 runs to 14 residues. Trimming left V 2 bases short and J 6 bases short, with 13 bases between. The germline V gene has CDR1 SNHLY and CDR2 FYNNEI. CDR3 nucleotides: TGTGCCAGCAGTGAACTTTCAGGAGGCCATGGCTACACCTTC. Protein: CASSELSGGHGYTF.

V is TRBV2 and J is TRBJ1-5, with D unclear. V lost 3 bases, J lost 4 bases, and 10 bases lay in between. The CDR3 is 14 amino acids. Germline CDR1 SNHLY, CDR2 FYNNEI. CDR3 DNA sequence: TGTGCCAGCAGTGATCCCACTGATAATCAGCCCCAGCATTTT. Protein sequence: CASSDPTDNQPQHF.

The J gene is TRBJ1-5, the V gene TRBV24-1; D unclear. In germline, CDR1 is KGHDR, CDR2 SFDVKD. V was cut by 5 bases and J by 0 bases, with 4 bases left in between. This CDR3 contains 13 residues. CDR3 coding DNA: TGTGCCACCAGTGCTAATAGCAATCAGCCCCAGCATTTT. As protein: CATSANSNQPQHF.

The chain carries TRBV7-6 and TRBJ2-2; D is ambiguous. Germline assignment: CDR1 SGHVS and CDR2 FNYEAQ. Trimming pared 7 bases from V and 4 bases from J, leaving 19 bases between. The CDR3 is made up of 16 amino acids. CDR3 in DNA: TGTGCCAGCACCATCAGCTTGGGCAGATTCACCGGGGAGCTGTTTTTT. Amino acids: CASTISLGRFTGELFF.

The chain uses TRBV10-3 and TRBJ2-2; 7 nucleotides align to TRBD1. This CDR3 has 14 residues. Trimming took 7 bases from V and 6 from J; bases not matched to a gene: 8. Looked up from germline, CDR1 is ENHRY and CDR2 is SYGVKD. CDR3: CAIIAVQGAGELFF. The CDR3 bases are TGTGCCATCATTGCGGTCCAGGGGGCCGGGGAGCTGTTTTTT.

J is TRBJ2-1 and V is TRBV5-3, with a possible D match to TRBD2 (5 bases). TRBV5-3 is marked as an open reading frame, function uncertain. CDR3 size: 12 residues. V gave up 4 bases and J gave up 14 bases, with 16 bases separating them. The CDR3 here is CARSRDYLLEFF. The CDR3 DNA reads TGTGCCAGAAGCCGAGACTACCTTTTAGAGTTCTTC.

V usage is TRBV28 and J usage is TRBJ2-7; D remains ambiguous. The CDR3 is made up of 14 amino acids. Germline CDR1 MDHEN, CDR2 SYDVKM. Trimming left V 1 base short and J 0 bases short, with 7 bases between. The CDR3 here is CASSLSRFSYEQYF. For the CDR3, the DNA is TGTGCCAGCAGTTTATCCAGATTCTCCTACGAGCAGTACTTC.